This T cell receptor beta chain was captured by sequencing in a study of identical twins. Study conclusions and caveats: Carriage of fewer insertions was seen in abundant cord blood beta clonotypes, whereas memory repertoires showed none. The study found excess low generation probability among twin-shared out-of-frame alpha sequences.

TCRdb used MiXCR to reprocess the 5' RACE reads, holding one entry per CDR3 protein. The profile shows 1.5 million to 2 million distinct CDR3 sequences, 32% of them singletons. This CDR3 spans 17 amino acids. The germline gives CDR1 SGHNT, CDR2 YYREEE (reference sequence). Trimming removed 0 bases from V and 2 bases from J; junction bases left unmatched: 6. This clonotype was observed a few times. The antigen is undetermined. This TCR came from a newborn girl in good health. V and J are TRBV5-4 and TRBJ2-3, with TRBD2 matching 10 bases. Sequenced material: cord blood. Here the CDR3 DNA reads TGTGCCAGCAGCTTGGTTTCCCTAGCGGGAGTCACAGATACGCAGTATTTT. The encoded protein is CASSLVSLAGVTDTQYF.